The rows below give T cell receptor beta chains drawn from one sample of a study of regulatory T cells in long-lasting Graves disease. TCRdb fed the multiplex PCR reads into MiXCR, producing one record per CDR3 protein. The table records more than 350,000 distinct CDR3 sequences, roughly a fifth of them present only once. Sequenced material: peripheral blood mononuclear cells (PBMCs), taken when the disease was refractory, from a patient treated with antithyroid drugs. All receptors derive from a female donor with Graves disease. Both conserved end residues are part of each CDR3. Fields, in order: D gene, V gene, CDR3 length, J gene, CDR3 protein. D genes are given only for firm matches.

D gene: -; V gene: TRBV6-1; CDR3 length: 15; J gene: TRBJ2-5; CDR3 protein: CASSLLTGIQETQYF
D gene: -; V gene: TRBV7-8; CDR3 length: 15; J gene: TRBJ2-7; CDR3 protein: CASSLDPGPSREQYF
D gene: -; V gene: TRBV28; CDR3 length: 15; J gene: TRBJ1-1; CDR3 protein: CASSSPQISYTEAFF
D gene: -; V gene: TRBV10-2; CDR3 length: 18; J gene: TRBJ2-2; CDR3 protein: CASSALLIRSTNTGELFF
D gene: -; V gene: TRBV6-5; CDR3 length: 15; J gene: TRBJ1-5; CDR3 protein: CASSYSISSNQPQHF
D gene: TRBD1; V gene: TRBV2; CDR3 length: 14; J gene: TRBJ1-4; CDR3 protein: CASRYRGQNEKLFF
D gene: TRBD2; V gene: TRBV10-1; CDR3 length: 13; J gene: TRBJ2-2; CDR3 protein: CASRSGDTGELFF
D gene: -; V gene: TRBV9; CDR3 length: 16; J gene: TRBJ1-4; CDR3 protein: CASSPRGRGTNEKLFF
D gene: TRBD2; V gene: TRBV7-2; CDR3 length: 15; J gene: TRBJ2-7; CDR3 protein: CASSSRKREGYEQYF
D gene: -; V gene: TRBV10-2; CDR3 length: 15; J gene: TRBJ2-7; CDR3 protein: CASNHPVAGNYEQYF
D gene: -; V gene: TRBV7-9; CDR3 length: 14; J gene: TRBJ2-7; CDR3 protein: CASSQDGFAYEQYF
D gene: TRBD1; V gene: TRBV10-2; CDR3 length: 14; J gene: TRBJ1-2; CDR3 protein: CASSEYFRGLGYTF
D gene: TRBD1; V gene: TRBV2; CDR3 length: 16; J gene: TRBJ1-1; CDR3 protein: CASKGRTGPPNTEAFF
D gene: -; V gene: TRBV30; CDR3 length: 11; J gene: TRBJ1-2; CDR3 protein: CAWSVGGSYTF
D gene: TRBD1; V gene: TRBV19; CDR3 length: 15; J gene: TRBJ2-7; CDR3 protein: CASSILTGTMNEQYF
D gene: -; V gene: TRBV29-1; CDR3 length: 12; J gene: TRBJ2-7; CDR3 protein: CNVEGSSYEQYF
D gene: -; V gene: TRBV15; CDR3 length: 12; J gene: TRBJ2-7; CDR3 protein: CATSIGGDEQYF
D gene: TRBD1; V gene: TRBV7-9; CDR3 length: 15; J gene: TRBJ2-7; CDR3 protein: CASSSRDRVGYEQYF
D gene: -; V gene: TRBV28; CDR3 length: 15; J gene: TRBJ1-2; CDR3 protein: CASRPIEGYYYGYTF
D gene: TRBD1; V gene: TRBV28; CDR3 length: 14; J gene: TRBJ1-2; CDR3 protein: CASSLSGTAYGYTF
D gene: -; V gene: TRBV15; CDR3 length: 17; J gene: TRBJ2-7; CDR3 protein: CATSRDLGAGNTYEQYF
D gene: TRBD1; V gene: TRBV20-1; CDR3 length: 24; J gene: TRBJ1-1; CDR3 protein: CSARRDLGRIYLTGAREENTEAFF
D gene: -; V gene: TRBV28; CDR3 length: 17; J gene: TRBJ2-6; CDR3 protein: CASSPFGPVSGANVLTF
D gene: TRBD2; V gene: TRBV19; CDR3 length: 14; J gene: TRBJ2-5; CDR3 protein: CASSSGRAKETQYF
D gene: -; V gene: TRBV10-3; CDR3 length: 12; J gene: TRBJ2-1; CDR3 protein: CAIGGAHNEQFF
D gene: TRBD1; V gene: TRBV2; CDR3 length: 14; J gene: TRBJ2-3; CDR3 protein: CASTDRVGTDTQCF
D gene: -; V gene: TRBV12-3/TRBV12-4; CDR3 length: 13; J gene: TRBJ1-5; CDR3 protein: CASRRRIPGPQHF
D gene: -; V gene: TRBV28; CDR3 length: 14; J gene: TRBJ1-6; CDR3 protein: CASSARGVNSPLHF
D gene: -; V gene: TRBV19; CDR3 length: 13; J gene: TRBJ1-1; CDR3 protein: CASSFDGNTEAFF
D gene: TRBD1; V gene: TRBV20-1; CDR3 length: 13; J gene: TRBJ2-7; CDR3 protein: CSARDRANYEQYF
D gene: TRBD1; V gene: TRBV6-1; CDR3 length: 14; J gene: TRBJ1-3; CDR3 protein: CASQQGGIRNTIYF
D gene: TRBD1; V gene: TRBV20-1; CDR3 length: 14; J gene: TRBJ2-7; CDR3 protein: CSAETGTGLGEQYF
D gene: -; V gene: TRBV10-3; CDR3 length: 13; J gene: TRBJ2-7; CDR3 protein: CAISESLGHEQYF
D gene: TRBD1; V gene: TRBV12-3/TRBV12-4; CDR3 length: 15; J gene: TRBJ2-3; CDR3 protein: CTSSPRDRSTDTQYF
D gene: TRBD1; V gene: TRBV2; CDR3 length: 14; J gene: TRBJ1-5; CDR3 protein: CASSDRGVGQPQHF
D gene: TRBD1; V gene: TRBV28; CDR3 length: 20; J gene: TRBJ2-3; CDR3 protein: CASTKRGQGALDGTMDTQYF
D gene: TRBD2; V gene: TRBV7-2; CDR3 length: 18; J gene: TRBJ2-3; CDR3 protein: CASSFRLAGGPSTDTQYF
D gene: TRBD1; V gene: TRBV27; CDR3 length: 17; J gene: TRBJ1-1; CDR3 protein: CASGTISTGRGYGEAFF
D gene: -; V gene: TRBV12-3/TRBV12-4; CDR3 length: 17; J gene: TRBJ2-5; CDR3 protein: CASSPATRGINQETQYF
D gene: -; V gene: TRBV29-1; CDR3 length: 12; J gene: TRBJ1-5; CDR3 protein: CSVLDGQRPQHF
D gene: -; V gene: TRBV9; CDR3 length: 13; J gene: TRBJ1-1; CDR3 protein: CASSAGGVAKAFF
D gene: TRBD1; V gene: TRBV6-1; CDR3 length: 14; J gene: TRBJ1-2; CDR3 protein: CASSEPGQGYGYTF
D gene: -; V gene: TRBV27; CDR3 length: 14; J gene: TRBJ1-6; CDR3 protein: CASRGGNDNSLLHF
D gene: -; V gene: TRBV7-6; CDR3 length: 14; J gene: TRBJ2-5; CDR3 protein: CASNRGRGLETQYF
D gene: -; V gene: TRBV6-1; CDR3 length: 13; J gene: TRBJ1-1; CDR3 protein: CASHRYPGTEAFF
D gene: TRBD2; V gene: TRBV7-6; CDR3 length: 15; J gene: TRBJ2-2; CDR3 protein: CASSLEREGVGELFF
D gene: -; V gene: TRBV20-1; CDR3 length: 14; J gene: TRBJ2-5; CDR3 protein: CSALTGGPQETQYF
D gene: -; V gene: TRBV12-3/TRBV12-4; CDR3 length: 13; J gene: TRBJ1-1; CDR3 protein: CASSTTVNTEASF
D gene: -; V gene: TRBV10-2; CDR3 length: 13; J gene: TRBJ2-7; CDR3 protein: CASSEGRAYEQYF
D gene: -; V gene: TRBV2; CDR3 length: 10; J gene: TRBJ2-7; CDR3 protein: CASLGYEQYF
D gene: TRBD2; V gene: TRBV20-1; CDR3 length: 16; J gene: TRBJ2-2; CDR3 protein: CSASRTSGKNTGELFF
D gene: -; V gene: TRBV19; CDR3 length: 17; J gene: TRBJ1-6; CDR3 protein: CASSAGLGSGHNSPLHF
D gene: -; V gene: TRBV7-9; CDR3 length: 15; J gene: TRBJ1-4; CDR3 protein: CASSLGPVHNEKLFF
D gene: -; V gene: TRBV27; CDR3 length: 14; J gene: TRBJ1-1; CDR3 protein: CASSLSGARFEAFF
D gene: -; V gene: TRBV20-1; CDR3 length: 13; J gene: TRBJ2-2; CDR3 protein: CSVLQGHTGELFF
D gene: TRBD1; V gene: TRBV15; CDR3 length: 17; J gene: TRBJ1-5; CDR3 protein: CATSRSLTGAVYQPQHF
D gene: -; V gene: TRBV2; CDR3 length: 12; J gene: TRBJ2-5; CDR3 protein: CASSDDQETQYF
D gene: -; V gene: TRBV5-1; CDR3 length: 13; J gene: TRBJ2-2; CDR3 protein: CASMAGETGELFF